This record covers a single T cell receptor (beta chain). This sample was taken from a study of T cell responses to AZD1222 COVID-19 vaccine. Sequenced by immunoSEQ multiplex PCR; TCRdb stores in-frame clones only, minus some. Altogether more than 85,000 clones are present, less than 95% being singletons, with the ten largest covering 2.9%. This TCR derives from an adult who received the AZD1222 COVID-19 vaccine. Material: peripheral blood, obtained 28 days after the second AZD1222 dose.

DNA of the CDR3: TGTGCCAGCAGCTCGGAGGGCCTCCGCGCCGGGGAGCTGTTTTTT. Translation gives CASSSEGLRAGELFF. The rearrangement uses TRBV11-3 and TRBJ2-2; weak D call: TRBD2 (6 bases). The V gene's germline CDR1 is SGHNT and CDR2 YENEEA. V was clipped by 4 bases and J by 6 bases, with 15 bases between them. The CDR3 spans 15 residues.